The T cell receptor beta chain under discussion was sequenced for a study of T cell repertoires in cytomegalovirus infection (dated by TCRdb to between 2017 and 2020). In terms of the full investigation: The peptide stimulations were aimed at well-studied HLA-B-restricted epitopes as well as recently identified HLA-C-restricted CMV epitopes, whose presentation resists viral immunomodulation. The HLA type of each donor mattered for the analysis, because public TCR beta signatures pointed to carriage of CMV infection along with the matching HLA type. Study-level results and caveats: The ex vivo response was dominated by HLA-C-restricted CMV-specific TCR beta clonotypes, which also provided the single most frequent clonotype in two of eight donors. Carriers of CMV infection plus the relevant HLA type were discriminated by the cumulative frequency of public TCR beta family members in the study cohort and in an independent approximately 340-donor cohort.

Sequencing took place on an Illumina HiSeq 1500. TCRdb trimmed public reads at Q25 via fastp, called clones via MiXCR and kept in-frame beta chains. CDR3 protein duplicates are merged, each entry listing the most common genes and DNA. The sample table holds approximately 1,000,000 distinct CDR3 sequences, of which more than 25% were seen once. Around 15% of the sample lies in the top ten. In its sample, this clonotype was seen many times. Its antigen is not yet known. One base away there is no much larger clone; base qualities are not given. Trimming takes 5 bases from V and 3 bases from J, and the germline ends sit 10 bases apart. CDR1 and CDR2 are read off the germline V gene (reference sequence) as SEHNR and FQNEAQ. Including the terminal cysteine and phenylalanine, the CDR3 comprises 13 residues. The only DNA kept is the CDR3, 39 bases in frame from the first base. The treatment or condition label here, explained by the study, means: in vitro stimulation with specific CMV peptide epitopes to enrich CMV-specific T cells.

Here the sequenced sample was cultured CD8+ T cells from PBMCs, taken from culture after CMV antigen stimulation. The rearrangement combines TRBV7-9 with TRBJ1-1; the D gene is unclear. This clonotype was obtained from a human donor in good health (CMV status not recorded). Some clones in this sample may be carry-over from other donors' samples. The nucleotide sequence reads TGTGCCAGCAGCCCACCCGGATACACTGAAGCTTTCTTT. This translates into CASSPPGYTEAFF.